These 4 T cell receptor beta chains originate from one sample sequenced in a study of radiotherapy plus CTLA-4 blockade in lung cancer (dated by TCRdb to 2016 to 2018). The library was produced with the immunoSEQ multiplex PCR assay. Imported from immuneACCESS, the table was reduced by TCRdb to in-frame sequences with V and J called. These copies leave out some clones; in studies compared against another copy, an unresolved V gene accounts for under half, and the cause of the remainder is not known. The sample records some 15,000 clones, 70% to 90% of which are singletons. The top ten clones comprise about an eighth of the sample. This specimen was peripheral blood, taken from a patient treated with radiotherapy plus ipilimumab. These TCRs come from a human donor with non-small cell lung cancer that progressed on radiotherapy plus ipilimumab. Some clones in this sample may be carry-over from other donors' samples.

The gene calls are TRBV10-2 and TRBJ1-3, with D tentatively TRBD1 (6 bases). CDR3 length: 14 amino acids. The germline V gene has CDR1 WSHSY and CDR2 SAAADI. Trimming removed 7 bases from V and 6 bases from J, with 16 bases in between. In DNA form, the CDR3 reads TGCGCCAGCACCGATCGCGGGGGCTCAAACACCATATATTTT. Its protein product is CASTDRGGSNTIYF.

The table lists this clone with a count of one. The chain combines TRBV5-1 with TRBJ2-2, with 8 bases aligning to TRBD2. Germline CDR1 is SGHRS and CDR2 is YFSETQ. Trimming cost V 4 bases and J 0 bases; bases outside gene matches: 8. This CDR3 is built from 17 residues. The CDR3 DNA reads TGCGCCAGCAGCCAAAGTCTAGCGGGCTCGAACACCGGGGAGCTGTTTTTT. Protein: CASSQSLAGSNTGELFF. Supplemented by reference TRBV5-1 and TRBJ2-2, the full variable domain reads KAGVTQTPRYLIKTRGQQVTLSCSPISGHRSVSWYQQTPGQGLQFLFEYFSETQRNKGNFPGRFSGRQFSNSRSEMNVSTLELGDSALYLCASSQSLAGSNTGELFFGEGSRLTVL.

V usage is TRBV2 and J usage is TRBJ2-7, with TRBD2 matching over 9 bases. J lost 3 bases, V lost 7 bases, and 10 bases had no gene match. The CDR3 is 15 residues long. Germline V gives CDR1 SNHLY, CDR2 FYNNEI. Here the CDR3 reads CASKIVSGGNYEQYF. DNA of the CDR3: TGTGCCAGCAAAATCGTAAGCGGGGGGAACTACGAGCAGTACTTC.

The table lists this clone with a count of one. The J gene is TRBJ1-1, the V gene TRBV7-2, with 9 positions matching TRBD1. Unmatched junction bases numbered 6, after V lost 5 bases and J lost 5 bases. From germline, CDR1 is SGHTA and CDR2 FQGNSA. The CDR3 length is 14 residues. The CDR3 bases are TGTGCCAGCAGCCGAGGACAGGGGAGTACTGAAGCTTTCTTT. Its protein product is CASSRGQGSTEAFF.